A selection of T cell receptor beta chains follows, all from one sample in a study of CD8 T cells in Susac syndrome. TCRdb analysed the immunoSEQ multiplex PCR reads with MiXCR anew, one entry per CDR3 protein. The top ten hold under 0.095% of the sample, which has 100,000 to 150,000 distinct CDR3 sequences, more than 85% seen once. Sequencing used CD4+ T cells from PBMCs. The receptors derive from a human donor with multiple sclerosis. Each CDR3 is given with its conserved first and last residue. A D gene is named only where the DNA matches it firmly. Expanded clones get a size class; other rows say once, few or many, or leave the size out.

>TRBD1|TRBV6-6|.|TRBJ1-2
TGTGCCAGCAGGAGGGACAGAGCTTATGGCTACACCTTC
CASRRDRAYGYTF
>.|TRBV19|.|TRBJ1-3
TGTGCCAGTACCCATTCCGGGACCTTCTCTGGAAACACCATATATTTT
CASTHSGTFSGNTIYF
>.|TRBV4-2|.|TRBJ1-2
TGTGCCAGCAGCCGTCCAGGGGAATATGGCTACACCTTC
CASSRPGEYGYTF
>TRBD1|TRBV7-2|.|TRBJ1-2
TGTGCCAGCAGCTTGGCAGGGGGCTATGGCTACACCTTC
CASSLAGGYGYTF
>.|TRBV19|.|TRBJ2-5
TGTGCCAGTAGGGTTCTAGGAGGGGAGACCCAGTACTTC
CASRVLGGETQYF
>TRBD1|TRBV19|.|TRBJ2-7
TGTGCCAGTAGTTCGACAGGGGTTCAAGAGCAGTACTTC
CASSSTGVQEQYF
>.|TRBV2|.|TRBJ1-3
TGTGCCAGCACTTTAACTACTGGAAACACCATATATTTT
CASTLTTGNTIYF
>TRBD2|TRBV7-2|few|TRBJ2-7
TGTGCCAGCAGTCCTAGCGGGGCCTACGAGCAGTACTTC
CASSPSGAYEQYF
>.|TRBV7-9|.|TRBJ2-7
TGTGCCAGCACTTTACAGGGACCCTACGAGCAGTACTTC
CASTLQGPYEQYF
>.|TRBV4-2|.|TRBJ2-1
TGTGCCAGCAGCCAAGATCCAAGTCTGGCGACGTACAATGAGCAGTTCTTC
CASSQDPSLATYNEQFF